Given below is one T cell receptor (beta chain) in context. This sample was taken from a study of blood T cell repertoires in COVID-19. Germline V gene data show CDR1 as SGHNT and CDR2 as YENEEA. V dropped 6 bases and J dropped 9; count of bases not matched to a gene: 9. This CDR3 contains 13 residues. Only in-frame clones appear in the TCRdb table, and some are missing; sequencing was by immunoSEQ multiplex PCR. Here the sample spans 200,000 to 250,000 clones, roughly 90% being singletons. The clonotype comes from a man aged 18 to 30 with acute COVID-19. This chain connects TRBV11-3 to TRBJ2-7, with 9 nucleotides matching TRBD2. The sequenced sample consisted of PBMCs or T cells enriched from blood (not recorded which). The CDR3 sequence is CASRASGGRRQYF. As DNA, the CDR3 is TGTGCCAGCAGGGCCAGCGGGGGGCGTCGGCAGTACTTC.